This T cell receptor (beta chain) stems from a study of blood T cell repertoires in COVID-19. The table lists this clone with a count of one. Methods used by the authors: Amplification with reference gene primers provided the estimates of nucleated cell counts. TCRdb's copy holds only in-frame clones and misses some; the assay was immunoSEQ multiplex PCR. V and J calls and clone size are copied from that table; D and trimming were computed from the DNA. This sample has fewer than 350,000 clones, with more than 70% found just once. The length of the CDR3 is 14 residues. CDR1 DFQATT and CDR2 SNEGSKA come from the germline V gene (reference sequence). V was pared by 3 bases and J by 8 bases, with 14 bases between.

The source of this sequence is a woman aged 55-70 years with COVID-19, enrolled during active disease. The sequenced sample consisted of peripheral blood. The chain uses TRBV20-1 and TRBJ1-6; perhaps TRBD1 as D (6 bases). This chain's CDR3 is CSASPGHNDSPLHF. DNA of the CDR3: TGCAGTGCTAGTCCGGGACATAATGATTCACCCCTCCACTTT.